These 8 T cell receptor beta chains were all obtained from the same sample, sequenced in a study of blood T cells in healthy people across ages. With a J-beta primer mix and a sample-barcoded 5' primer, a second PCR ran roughly 6 to 11 cycles. One entry per CDR3 protein, called by TCRdb with MiXCR from the 5' RACE reads. The sample has roughly 1,500,000 distinct CDR3 sequences, 42% seen once. The sequenced sample consisted of blood. The receptors originated from a woman under 30 in good health.

This clonotype was recorded a few times. The DNA for the CDR3 is TGTGCCAGCAGCCAAGATCTACGGCGGCGGGTGGAGCAGTTCTTC. It translates to CASSQDLRRRVEQFF. The J gene is TRBJ2-1, the V gene TRBV14; a weak D match, TRBD2 (5 bases). With 0 bases removed from V and 10 bases from J, the gap between germline ends came to 16 bases. Germline CDR1 and CDR2: SGHDN and FVKESK. CDR3 length: 15 amino acids.

The chain combines TRBV12-3 or TRBV12-4 with TRBJ2-4, with 7 bases lining up with TRBD2. With V trimmed by 6 bases and J by 5 bases, 10 bases remained unmatched. The CDR3 totals 15 residues. The CDR3 bases are TGTGCCAGCAGCCGGACGGGGGGACCCCAAAACATTCAGTACTTC. Its translation: CASSRTGGPQNIQYF.

This chain joins TRBV9 and TRBJ2-1; D gene unclear. V was shortened by 4 bases and J by 8 bases, with 13 bases between the two germline ends. The CDR3 totals 13 residues. Germline CDR1 reads SGDLS; CDR2 reads YYNGEE. Written as DNA, the CDR3 is TGTGCCAGCAGCCCTACTTGGGTTGATGAGCAGTTCTTC. Protein: CASSPTWVDEQFF.

This clonotype has just a few counts. The chain carries TRBV6-6 and TRBJ2-1; D remains unclear. CDR1 is MNHNY and CDR2 is SVGAGI in the germline V gene (reference sequence). The CDR3 covers 17 residues. The V end was cut by 6 bases, the J end by 4 bases, with 22 bases between. The CDR3 DNA sequence: TGTGCCAGCAGCCCCACCACGTCTCCAGGTCCTTACAATGAGCAGTTCTTC. It encodes CASSPTTSPGPYNEQFF.

This clonotype was seen more than once but under ten times. This chain joins TRBV7-6 and TRBJ2-1, with D possibly matching TRBD2 (5 bases). This CDR3 spans 15 amino acids. The germline V gene has CDR1 SGHVS and CDR2 FNYEAQ. V was clipped by 3 bases and J by 0 bases, with 9 bases between them. The CDR3 sequence: CASSLGAISYNEQFF. The CDR3 DNA reads as TGTGCCAGCAGCTTGGGAGCCATCTCCTACAATGAGCAGTTCTTC.

The J gene is TRBJ2-4, the V gene TRBV12-3 or TRBV12-4; D possibly uses TRBD1 or TRBD2 (5 bases each). The V gene lost 10 bases and the J gene lost 6 bases, with 13 bases spanning the gap. There are 12 residues in the CDR3. CDR3 amino acids: CATGDPGNIQYF. For the CDR3, the DNA is TGTGCCACCGGGGACCCGGGAAACATTCAGTACTTC.

In the case of this clonotype: A much larger clone differs from this one at a single base, so this may be a read error. V is TRBV21-1 and J is TRBJ2-5; the DNA was not compared with TRBD1, the D call given in the table. TRBV21-1 is deemed a pseudogene. This CDR3 spans 15 amino acids. CDR3 amino acids: CASSKSPGGTYKQYF. In DNA, the CDR3 is TGTGCCAGCAGCAAAAGCCCAGGGGGTACCTACAAGCAGTACTTC.

V usage is TRBV7-2 and J usage is TRBJ2-3; no firm D call. V was pared by 2 bases and J by 2 bases, with 8 bases between. This CDR3 spans 14 amino acids. Germline lookup yields CDR1 SGHTA and CDR2 FQGNSA. The CDR3 DNA reads as TGTGCCAGCAGCTTACGGAGTACCACAGATACGCAGTATTTT. It translates to CASSLRSTTDTQYF.